These T cell receptor beta chains were read from a single sample in a study of blood T cell repertoires in COVID-19. The assay was immunoSEQ multiplex PCR, and TCRdb's table has in-frame clones only and misses some. The table shows some 340,000 clones, with over 90% occurring only once. Material: PBMCs or T cells enriched from blood (not recorded which). The receptors originated from a woman aged 25 to 39 who had been exposed to COVID-19. Both conserved end residues are part of each CDR3. The D gene is left open where the match is weak. The listing skips clone size in some rows; elsewhere it reads once, few, many or a size class.

CDR3 length	clone size	V gene	J gene	D gene	CDR3 protein	CDR3 DNA
14	few	TRBV6-4	TRBJ2-7	TRBD1	CASSPTGASYEQYF	TGTGCCAGCAGTCCTACAGGGGCCTCCTACGAGCAGTACTTC
15	few	TRBV10-3	TRBJ2-1	NA	CAISESGSSYNEQFF	TGTGCCATCAGTGAGTCGGGGAGCTCCTACAATGAGCAGTTCTTC
14	NA	TRBV7-8	TRBJ1-1	TRBD1	CASSLGQGGSEAFF	TGTGCCAGCAGCTTGGGACAGGGAGGCTCTGAAGCTTTCTTT
12	NA	TRBV10-3	TRBJ1-2	TRBD1	CAAEGQAKGYTF	TGTGCGGCCGAGGGACAGGCCAAGGGCTACACCTTC
14	NA	TRBV4-1	TRBJ2-5	NA	CASSLSTLRETQYF	TGCGCCAGCAGCCTATCAACTCTCAGGGAGACCCAGTACTTC
14	NA	TRBV27	TRBJ1-1	TRBD1	CASSPLGQGTEAFF	TGTGCCAGCAGTCCCCTAGGACAGGGTACTGAAGCTTTCTTT
14	NA	TRBV2	TRBJ1-2	NA	CASSVSGRGNGYTF	TGTGCCAGCAGTGTGTCCGGCAGGGGCAATGGCTACACCTTC
14	NA	TRBV18	TRBJ1-2	NA	CASSPSLGYYGYTF	TGTGCCAGCTCACCCTCCCTAGGATACTATGGCTACACCTTC
15	NA	TRBV24-1	TRBJ2-3	TRBD1	CATSDSDRGADTQYF	TGTGCCACCAGTGATTCAGACAGGGGTGCAGATACGCAGTATTTT
16	once	TRBV5-1	TRBJ1-5	NA	CASTTSSRFSNQPQHF	TGCGCCAGCACCACGTCTTCGAGATTTAGCAATCAGCCCCAGCATTTT
15	NA	TRBV11-2	TRBJ2-7	NA	CASGPLDSWVYEQYF	TGTGCCAGCGGACCTCTGGACAGTTGGGTCTACGAGCAGTACTTC
14	NA	TRBV9	TRBJ2-1	TRBD1	CASSAQGGINEQFF	TGTGCCAGCAGCGCACAGGGGGGCATAAATGAGCAGTTCTTC
11	NA	TRBV7-9	TRBJ1-2	NA	CASSQQEASAF	TGTGCCAGCAGCCAACAGGAAGCTTCTGCCTTC
16	NA	TRBV11-2	TRBJ1-2	TRBD1	CASSSDRGRMMNGYTF	TGTGCCAGCAGCTCCGACAGGGGGCGAATGATGAATGGCTACACCTTC
17	NA	TRBV30	TRBJ2-7	TRBD1	CAWSPRPGTGGRYEQYF	TGTGCCTGGAGTCCTCGCCCCGGGACAGGGGGCAGATACGAGCAGTACTTC
14	NA	TRBV3-1/TRBV3-2	TRBJ2-1	NA	CASSQVGRRGEQFF	TGTGCCAGCAGCCAAGTTGGCAGGCGGGGTGAGCAGTTCTTC
15	NA	TRBV29-1	TRBJ1-1	NA	CSAPGGTGEFTEAFF	TGCAGCGCCCCGGGGGGGACCGGTGAGTTCACTGAAGCTTTCTTT
14	NA	TRBV14	TRBJ2-4	NA	CASSQLTGKNIQYF	TGTGCCAGCAGCCAATTGACAGGAAAAAACATTCAGTACTTC
11	NA	TRBV6-5	TRBJ2-5	NA	CASRTQETQYF	TGTGCCAGCCGGACACAAGAGACCCAGTACTTC
14	NA	TRBV3-1/TRBV3-2	TRBJ1-2	NA	CASSAAGGPAGYTF	TGTGCCAGCAGCGCCGCGGGGGGGCCCGCTGGCTACACCTTC
20	NA	TRBV20-1	TRBJ2-1	TRBD2	CSASTLTSGGPLSSYNEQFF	TGCAGTGCTAGTACCTTGACTAGCGGGGGCCCCCTTAGCTCCTACAATGAGCAGTTCTTC
13	NA	TRBV6-5	TRBJ1-2	TRBD1	CASRGQGGYGYTF	TGTGCCAGCAGAGGACAGGGCGGCTATGGCTACACCTTC
18	NA	TRBV5-1	TRBJ2-1	TRBD2	CASSLGSGGTSSYNEQFF	TGCGCCAGCAGCTTGGGTAGCGGGGGGACGAGCTCCTACAATGAGCAGTTCTTC
14	NA	TRBV30	TRBJ1-4	NA	CAWSFGALDEKLFF	TGTGCCTGGAGTTTTGGGGCGTTAGATGAAAAACTGTTTTTT
14	once	TRBV4-1	TRBJ2-7	TRBD2	CASSQDPAGVEQYF	TGCGCCAGCAGCCAAGACCCAGCGGGGGTTGAGCAGTACTTC
13	once	TRBV12-3/TRBV12-4	TRBJ1-1	TRBD1	CASSRTGNTEAFF	TGTGCCAGCAGTCGGACAGGAAACACTGAAGCTTTCTTT